This T cell receptor (beta chain) was captured by sequencing in a study of cytomegalovirus exposure and HLA in healthy donors (dated by TCRdb to 2016 to 2017). The study in broad terms: According to an earlier analysis of 587 of the donors, some 180 million T cells yielded approximately 120 million unique TCR beta sequences and about 300 Gb of sequence data. An early release that covered some 640 HLA-typed donors contained around 330 gigabases of sequencing data and roughly 84 million unique TCR sequences. The genetic ancestry cluster associated with self-reported Caucasian donors included 81% of the roughly 380 genotyped donors. The study aimed to test whether cataloging public T cell receptors could reveal signatures of past pathogen exposure. The study used immunosequencing to profile the T cell repertoires of several hundred subjects and linked those repertoires to cytomegalovirus serostatus. A separate validation cohort of over 95 different subjects was used in addition to the approximately 670-subject first cohort. To predict cytomegalovirus infection status, the study brought together high-throughput TCR immunosequencing, statistical association of individual TCRs with disease status, and machine learning. To study patterns of TCR occurrence, a later analysis re-analyzed previously published TCR beta repertoires from under 750 donors and added high-resolution HLA genotyping. Rather than using new phenotypic data, the later analysis identified candidate immune exposures from TCR beta sequences and from how often those sequences occurred across donors. In an earlier analysis of about 590 of the donors, high-throughput TCR beta sequencing was used to judge whether each TCR beta V gene segment behaved as functional or pseudogenic. Donor age, sex, ethnicity and CMV serostatus were collected together with the repertoire data. A later genetic analysis used genome-wide SNP genotypes for about three fifths of the 666 donors, treating that subset as a discovery cohort. Every discovery cohort repertoire had been produced on one sequencing platform. HLA typing included class I and class II loci at four-digit resolution. The number of donors typed differed by locus, with roughly 620-640 for A, B, C, DRB1 and DQB1, 522 for DQA1, some 570 for DPA1, and around 460 for DPB1. Five DR-DQ haplotypes were handled as single units for association and clustering because linkage in the cohort was strong. Among about 370 genotyped donors of the cohort, an average of roughly 230,000 unique TCR beta nucleotide sequences was sequenced per donor, of which 15% to 20% were non-productive. Overall study results and their limits: Correlated functional status among segregating V segments might be attributable to linkage disequilibrium, but an unknown experimental factor could not be ruled out. Broadly in line with IMGT annotations, most TCR beta V segments showed up in productive rearrangements about 87% or about 30% of the time in an earlier analysis of around 600 of the donors. According to a later analysis, most CMV-associated TCR beta chains appeared to be HLA-restricted, and the HLA associations seemed to be driven largely by CMV exposure. This cohort had only TCR beta chains sequenced, and the lack of alpha or paired-chain data limited which features could be detected. V-gene and J-gene trimming of TCR beta chains was associated with a missense DCLRE1C variant in a later genetic analysis, and the association was replicated in an independent cohort. In a later analysis, HLA-associated TCR beta chains showed more clonal expansion and lower generation probabilities than non-associated chains that were equally common. A later analysis reported that several top co-occurrence clusters appeared linked to parvovirus B19, influenza, CMV and Epstein-Barr virus. In a later genetic analysis, fewer N-insertions in productive TCRs were reported among donors in an Asian-associated ancestry cluster than the roughly 700-donor mean. It was suggested by the authors that the approach could potentially be generalized to other disease states and immunological phenotypes. In a later analysis, TCR association rates were found to vary across HLA loci, with the most associated TCRs seen for DRB1 alleles and the fewest for HLA-C alleles. Roughly uniform sequencing depth across donors was assumed in presence/absence analyses, although this assumption may not hold. Roughly 15 rarely observed V segments, including chromosome 9 orphons, were excluded from the earlier analysis of almost 600 of the donors because counts were too low. While some public TCRs were present in many individuals, most TCR sequences turned up only very rarely across donors. Because HLA typing was unavailable for some donors at each locus, only the typed subset was used in association tests. The sequencing pipeline was judged likely to have produced a cluster of highly shared sequence variants as a technical artifact. Strong co-occurrence of HLA alleles, especially DR and DQ, made assigning TCR associations to individual alleles difficult. A later analysis associated 16,951 TCR beta sequences with specific HLA alleles at a false discovery rate of 0.05. A further reported finding was that TCR beta sequences accurately predicted the HLA-A and HLA-B alleles for most subjects in the first cohort. In the study, around 160 TCR beta chains were listed as associated with cytomegalovirus. The 87-base-pair reads could not distinguish some IMGT-functional V segments, including TRBV6-2 and TRBV6-3, so those segments were excluded. A few of the identified cytomegalovirus-associated TCR beta chains were confirmed in vitro to be specific for cytomegalovirus antigens. Immune exposure information for the cohort was limited to CMV serostatus. The classifier was reported to diagnose cytomegalovirus status with high specificity and sensitivity in both the original cohort and the validation cohort.

From the cysteine through the phenylalanine, the CDR3 covers 15 amino acids. The kept DNA is CDR3 alone, 45 bases in frame from the first base. From the germline V gene (reference sequence), CDR1 is MNHEY and CDR2 is SMNVEV. The trim is 6 bases for V and 5 bases for J, with a gap of 16 bases between the germline ends. Regarding this clone: The antigen it recognizes is unknown. No clone much larger than this one lies a single base away; base qualities are absent.

The cohort comprised 550 to 700 healthy bone marrow donors. All cohort members were sampled while nominally healthy, although unrecorded immune exposures were likely present. The donor tested CMV seronegative and was one of the 352 seronegative cohort members. A peripheral blood sample was provided by each donor, and peripheral blood mononuclear cells were used for TCR beta sequencing. Genomic DNA was extracted from the blood cell samples with the Qiagen DNeasy Blood Extraction Kit. The library was built by means of the immunoSEQ multiplex PCR assay. For the multiplex PCR, a mixture combining 60 forward primers for TCR Vbeta segments and 13 reverse primers for TCR Jbeta segments was used. The CDR3 region of rearranged TCR beta genes was amplified from genomic DNA by a multiplex PCR assay. The amplified TCR beta libraries were sequenced on the Illumina HiSeq System as 87-base-pair reads. The authors processed their data as follows. A later analysis tallied some 79 million unique TCR beta chains across the 666 repertoires, and approximately 11 million of those chains were shared by two or more donors. To remove PCR and sequencing errors, raw reads were error-corrected and collapsed into unique sequences using a nearest-neighbor algorithm that merged closely related sequences. V, D and J gene segments were assigned by aligning CDR3 sequences to IMGT reference sequences. Each retained sequence needed at least a six-nucleotide match to both a V gene segment and a J gene segment. Rearrangements were classified as productive when the CDR3 lacked stop codons and remained in frame with V and J, and all other rearrangements were classified as non-productive. Following IMGT convention, CDR3 was defined as the stretch from the second conserved V-encoded cysteine up to the conserved J-encoded phenylalanine. Sequences without an unambiguous match to a single V gene segment were excluded from the earlier analysis of almost 600 of the donors. An earlier analysis of about 600 of the donors called V segments functional above 56.7% productive rearrangements and segregating when the between-donor standard deviation exceeded 5%. A statistical classification framework was built to diagnose cytomegalovirus status from the catalog of TCR beta chain sequences. A later analysis assigned V and J genes by comparing TCR nucleotide sequences with IMGT/GENE-DB human TR gene sequences. A later analysis assigned CDR3 sequences and most-parsimonious VDJ recombination scenarios with the TCRdist pipeline. In a later analysis, each TCR beta chain was defined by its CDR3 amino acid sequence together with its V-gene family, and reads lacking a unique V-gene family were excluded. To address suspected cross-contamination and a sequencing artifact, a later analysis removed a few hundred highly shared, low-generation-probability nucleotide sequences. In a later analysis, a clonal expansion index was calculated for each public chain from normalized within-repertoire ranks of inferred template counts. Generation probabilities in a later analysis came from a VDJ recombination model fitted to out-of-frame rearrangements, and those results were checked against IGoR. Hypergeometric tests were used in a later analysis to score TCR-TCR, TCR-HLA and TCR-CMV co-occurrence, with a repertoire-size bias correction applied to the TCR pairs. A later analysis estimated false discovery rates by permuting HLA or CMV assignments 20 times. In a later analysis, co-occurring TCRs were grouped using DBSCAN, with TCRdist sequence similarity added in when clustering inside HLA-allele-positive subsets. For co-occurrence clustering, repertoires with fewer than 30,000 or more than 120,000 public chains were excluded, along with about five repertoires with anomalous nucleotide sharing. The source is immuneACCESS, and TCRdb retained only in-frame sequences with V and J called. Part of the clones is not carried over; for the studies checked, unresolved V genes explain less than half of this, and the remainder is unexplained. V, J and clone size were drawn from that table, and D and trimming were deduced from the DNA. Counted in this sample were over 80,000 clones; around 72% of them appeared once. Jointly, the top ten make up approximately 3.5% of the sample.

The rearranged segments are TRBV27 and TRBJ1-4, with the D gene too uncertain to name. The sequence derives from a man aged 40-49 years in good health and CMV-seronegative. The sample comprised PBMCs. The CDR3 has the sequence CASSRSPNWNEKLFF. The base sequence is TGTGCCAGCAGCCGTTCCCCCAACTGGAATGAAAAACTGTTTTTT.